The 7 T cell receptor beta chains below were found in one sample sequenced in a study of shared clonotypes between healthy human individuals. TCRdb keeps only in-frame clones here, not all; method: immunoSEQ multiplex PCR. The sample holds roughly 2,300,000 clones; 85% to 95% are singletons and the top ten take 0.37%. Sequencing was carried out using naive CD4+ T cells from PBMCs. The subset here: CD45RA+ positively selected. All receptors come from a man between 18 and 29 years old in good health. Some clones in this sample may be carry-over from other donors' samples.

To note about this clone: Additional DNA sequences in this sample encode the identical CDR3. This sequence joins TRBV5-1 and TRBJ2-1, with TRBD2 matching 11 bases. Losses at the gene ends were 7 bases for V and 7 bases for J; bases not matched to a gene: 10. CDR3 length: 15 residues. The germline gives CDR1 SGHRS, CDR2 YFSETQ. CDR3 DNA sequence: TGCGCCAGCTCCTCACTAGCGGGAGTTAATAATGAGCAGTTCTTC. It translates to CASSSLAGVNNEQFF.

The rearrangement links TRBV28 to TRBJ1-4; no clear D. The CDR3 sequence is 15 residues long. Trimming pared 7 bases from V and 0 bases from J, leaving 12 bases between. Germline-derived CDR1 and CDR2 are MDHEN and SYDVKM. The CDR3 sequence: CASTPSPATNEKLFF. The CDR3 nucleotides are TGTGCCAGCACTCCTAGCCCGGCAACTAATGAAAAACTGTTTTTT.

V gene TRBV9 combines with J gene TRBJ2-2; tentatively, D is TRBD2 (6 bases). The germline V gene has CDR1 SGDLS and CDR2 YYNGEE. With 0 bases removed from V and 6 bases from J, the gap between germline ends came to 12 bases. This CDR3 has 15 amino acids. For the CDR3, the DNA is TGTGCCAGCAGCGTAGACGGGAGTTGGGCCGGGGAGCTGTTTTTT. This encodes CASSVDGSWAGELFF. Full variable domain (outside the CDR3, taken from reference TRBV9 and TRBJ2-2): DSGVTQTPKHLITATGQRVTLRCSPRSGDLSVYWYQQSLDQGLQFLIQYYNGEERAKGNILERFSAQQFPDLHSELNLSSLELGDSALYFCASSVDGSWAGELFFGEGSRLTVL.

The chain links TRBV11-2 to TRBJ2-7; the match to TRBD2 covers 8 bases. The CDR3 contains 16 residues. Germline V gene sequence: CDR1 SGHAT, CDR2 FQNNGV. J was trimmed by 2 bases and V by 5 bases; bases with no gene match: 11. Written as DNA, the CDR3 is TGTGCCAGCAGCCCCAGCCGTTTGCGGGGGGCCTACGAGCAGTACTTC. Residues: CASSPSRLRGAYEQYF.

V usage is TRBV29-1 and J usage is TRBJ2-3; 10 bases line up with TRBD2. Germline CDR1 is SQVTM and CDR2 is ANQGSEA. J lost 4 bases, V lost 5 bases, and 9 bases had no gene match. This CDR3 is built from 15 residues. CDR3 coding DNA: TGCAGCGTTCGCTTAGGGACTAGCGTCCCAGATACGCAGTATTTT. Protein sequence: CSVRLGTSVPDTQYF.

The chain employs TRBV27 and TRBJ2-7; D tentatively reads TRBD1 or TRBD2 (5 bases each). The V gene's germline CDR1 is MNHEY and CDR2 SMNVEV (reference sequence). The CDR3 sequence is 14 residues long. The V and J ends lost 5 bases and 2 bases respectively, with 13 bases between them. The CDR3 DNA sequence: TGTGCCAGCAGTAAGGGACCGACCCCCTACGAGCAGTACTTC. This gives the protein CASSKGPTPYEQYF.

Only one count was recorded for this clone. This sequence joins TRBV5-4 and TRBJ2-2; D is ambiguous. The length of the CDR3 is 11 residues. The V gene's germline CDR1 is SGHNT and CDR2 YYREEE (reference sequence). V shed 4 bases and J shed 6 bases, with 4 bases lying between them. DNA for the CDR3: TGTGCCAGCAGCCAGTCCGGGGAGCTGTTTTTT. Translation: CASSQSGELFF.